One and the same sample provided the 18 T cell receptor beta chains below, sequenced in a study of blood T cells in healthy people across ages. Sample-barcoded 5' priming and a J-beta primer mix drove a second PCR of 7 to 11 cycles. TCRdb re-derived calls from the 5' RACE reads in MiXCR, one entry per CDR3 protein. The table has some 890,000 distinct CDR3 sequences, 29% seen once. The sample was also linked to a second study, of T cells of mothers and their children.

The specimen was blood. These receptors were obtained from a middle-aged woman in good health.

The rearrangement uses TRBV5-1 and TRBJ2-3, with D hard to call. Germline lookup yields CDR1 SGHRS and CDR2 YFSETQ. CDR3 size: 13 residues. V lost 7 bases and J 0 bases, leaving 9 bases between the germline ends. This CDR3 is CASGSGSTDTQYF. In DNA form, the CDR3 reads TGCGCCAGCGGCTCCGGAAGCACAGATACGCAGTATTTT. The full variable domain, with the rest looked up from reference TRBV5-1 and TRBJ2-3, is KAGVTQTPRYLIKTRGQQVTLSCSPISGHRSVSWYQQTPGQGLQFLFEYFSETQRNKGNFPGRFSGRQFSNSRSEMNVSTLELGDSALYLCASGSGSTDTQYFGPGTRLTVL.

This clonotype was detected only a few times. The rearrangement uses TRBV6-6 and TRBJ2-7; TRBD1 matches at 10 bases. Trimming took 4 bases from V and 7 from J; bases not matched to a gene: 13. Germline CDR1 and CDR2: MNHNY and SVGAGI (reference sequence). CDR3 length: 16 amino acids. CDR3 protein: CASSSDRGRLSGEQYF. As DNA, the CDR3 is TGTGCCAGCAGTTCCGACAGGGGGCGGTTGTCGGGGGAGCAGTACTTC.

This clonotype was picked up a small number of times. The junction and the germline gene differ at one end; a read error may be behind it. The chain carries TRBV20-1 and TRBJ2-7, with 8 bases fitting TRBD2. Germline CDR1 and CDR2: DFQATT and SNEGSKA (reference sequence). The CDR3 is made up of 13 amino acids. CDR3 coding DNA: TGCGGTGCTAGGGGCGCGGGGGGCCAAGAGCAGTACTTC. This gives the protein CGARGAGGQEQYF.

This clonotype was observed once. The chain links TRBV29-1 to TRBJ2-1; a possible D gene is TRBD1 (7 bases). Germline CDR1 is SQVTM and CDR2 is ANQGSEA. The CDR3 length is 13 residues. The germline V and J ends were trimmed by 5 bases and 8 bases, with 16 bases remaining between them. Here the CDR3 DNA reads TGCAGCGTTTATCGGCAGGGGGGCGATGAGCAGTTCTTC. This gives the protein CSVYRQGGDEQFF.

DNA of the CDR3: TGCGCCAGCAGCTTGGACAGGGTGCAGGGAGGCTACACCTTC. It is translated as CASSLDRVQGGYTF. V is TRBV5-1 and J is TRBJ1-2; the D gene is possibly TRBD1 (6 bases). Germline values: CDR1 SGHRS, CDR2 YFSETQ. The CDR3 sequence is 14 residues long. V lost 0 bases to trimming and J lost 8 bases, with 14 bases between them.

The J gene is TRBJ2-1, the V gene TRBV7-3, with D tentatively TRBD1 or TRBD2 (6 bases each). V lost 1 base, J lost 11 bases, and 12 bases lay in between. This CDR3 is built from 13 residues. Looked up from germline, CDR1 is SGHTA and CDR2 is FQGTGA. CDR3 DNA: TGTGCCAGCAGCTTAAGTGGGGGGCCGCAGCAGTTCTTC. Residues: CASSLSGGPQQFF.

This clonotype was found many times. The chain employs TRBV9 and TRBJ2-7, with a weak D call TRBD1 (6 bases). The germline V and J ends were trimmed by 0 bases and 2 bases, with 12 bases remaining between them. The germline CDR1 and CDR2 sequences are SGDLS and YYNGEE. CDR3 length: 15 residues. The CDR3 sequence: CASSVATGIAYEQYF. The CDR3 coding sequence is TGTGCCAGCAGCGTAGCCACAGGGATTGCCTACGAGCAGTACTTC. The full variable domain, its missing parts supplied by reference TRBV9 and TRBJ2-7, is DSGVTQTPKHLITATGQRVTLRCSPRSGDLSVYWYQQSLDQGLQFLIQYYNGEERAKGNILERFSAQQFPDLHSELNLSSLELGDSALYFCASSVATGIAYEQYFGPGTRLTVT.

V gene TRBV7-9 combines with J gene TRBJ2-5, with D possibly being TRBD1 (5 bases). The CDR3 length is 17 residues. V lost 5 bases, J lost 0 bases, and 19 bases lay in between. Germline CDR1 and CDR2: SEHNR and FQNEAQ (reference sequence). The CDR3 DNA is TGTGCCAGCAGCCTTACCCAGGGCTGGTACGACCAAGAGACCCAGTACTTC. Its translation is CASSLTQGWYDQETQYF.

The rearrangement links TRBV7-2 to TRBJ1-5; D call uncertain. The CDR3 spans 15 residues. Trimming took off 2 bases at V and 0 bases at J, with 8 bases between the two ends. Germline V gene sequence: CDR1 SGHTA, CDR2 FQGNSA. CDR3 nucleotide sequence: TGTGCCAGCAGCTTAACCAGCTATAGCAATCAGCCCCAGCATTTT. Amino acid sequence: CASSLTSYSNQPQHF.

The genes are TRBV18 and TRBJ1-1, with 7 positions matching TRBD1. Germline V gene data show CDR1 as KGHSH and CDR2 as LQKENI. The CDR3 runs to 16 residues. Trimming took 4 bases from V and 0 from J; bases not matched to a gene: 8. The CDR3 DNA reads TGTGCCAGCTCACGCCTCACAGGGGTTTTGAACACTGAAGCTTTCTTT. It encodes CASSRLTGVLNTEAFF.

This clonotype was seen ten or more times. The CDR3 reads CASSSRQGADGANVLTF. The CDR3 DNA reads as TGTGCCAGCAGTTCTCGACAGGGGGCTGATGGGGCCAACGTCCTGACTTTC. This chain joins TRBV27 and TRBJ2-6, with 10 bases matching TRBD1. This CDR3 is built from 17 residues. V gave up 4 bases and J gave up 3 bases; unmatched junction bases: 6. Germline V gene lookup returns CDR1 MNHEY and CDR2 SMNVEV (reference sequence).

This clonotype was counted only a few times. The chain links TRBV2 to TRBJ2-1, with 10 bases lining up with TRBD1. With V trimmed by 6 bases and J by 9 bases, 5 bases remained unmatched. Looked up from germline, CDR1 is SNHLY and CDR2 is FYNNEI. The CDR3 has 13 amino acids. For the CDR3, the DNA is TGTGCCAGCAGAAGACAGGGGGCTAGTGAGCAGTTCTTC. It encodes CASRRQGASEQFF.

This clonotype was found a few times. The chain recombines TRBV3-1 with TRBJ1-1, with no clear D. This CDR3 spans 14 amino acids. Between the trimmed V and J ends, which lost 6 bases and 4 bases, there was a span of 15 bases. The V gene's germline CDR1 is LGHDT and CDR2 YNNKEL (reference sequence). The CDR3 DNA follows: TGTGCCAGCAGTTTACGCCGGGGTAGCACTGAAGCTTTCTTT. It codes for CASSLRRGSTEAFF. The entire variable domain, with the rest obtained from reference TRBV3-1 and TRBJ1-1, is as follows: DTAVSQTPKYLVTQMGNDKSIKCEQNLGHDTMYWYKQDSKKFLKIMFSYNNKELIINETVPNRFSPKSPDKAHLNLHINSLELGDSAVYFCASSLRRGSTEAFFGQGTRLTVV.

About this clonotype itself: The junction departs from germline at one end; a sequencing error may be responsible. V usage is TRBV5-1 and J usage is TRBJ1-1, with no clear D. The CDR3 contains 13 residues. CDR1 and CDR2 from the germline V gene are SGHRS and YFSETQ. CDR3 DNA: TGCGCCAGCAGTTTGGAGAGTGCTACTGAAGCTTTCTTT. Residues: CASSLESATEAFF.

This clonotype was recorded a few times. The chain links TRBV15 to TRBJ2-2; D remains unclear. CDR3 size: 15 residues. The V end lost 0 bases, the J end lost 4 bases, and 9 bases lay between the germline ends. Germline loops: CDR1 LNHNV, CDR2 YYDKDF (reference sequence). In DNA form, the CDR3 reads TGTGCCACCAGCAGAGACGTGACTCTCACCGGGGAGCTGTTTTTT. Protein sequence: CATSRDVTLTGELFF. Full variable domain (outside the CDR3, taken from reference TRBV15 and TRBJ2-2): DAMVIQNPRYQVTQFGKPVTLSCSQTLNHNVMYWYQQKSSQAPKLLFHYYDKDFNNEADTPDNFQSRRPNTSFCFLDIRSPGLGDTAMYLCATSRDVTLTGELFFGEGSRLTVL.

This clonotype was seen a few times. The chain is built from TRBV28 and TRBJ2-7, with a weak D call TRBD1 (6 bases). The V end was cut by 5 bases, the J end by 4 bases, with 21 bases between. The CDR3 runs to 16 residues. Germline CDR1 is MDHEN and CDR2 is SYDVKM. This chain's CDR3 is CASSPPGAFGAYEQYF. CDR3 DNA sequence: TGTGCCAGCAGTCCCCCAGGGGCGTTTGGAGCTTACGAGCAGTACTTC.

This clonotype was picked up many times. This chain's CDR3 is CSDRTAGYGYTF. CDR3 in DNA: TGCAGCGACCGGACAGCTGGCTATGGCTACACCTTC. The chain combines TRBV29-1 with TRBJ1-2; tentatively, D is TRBD1 (6 bases). Germline assignment: CDR1 SQVTM and CDR2 ANQGSEA. The CDR3 spans 12 residues. V lost 7 bases and J 4 bases, leaving 13 bases between the germline ends.

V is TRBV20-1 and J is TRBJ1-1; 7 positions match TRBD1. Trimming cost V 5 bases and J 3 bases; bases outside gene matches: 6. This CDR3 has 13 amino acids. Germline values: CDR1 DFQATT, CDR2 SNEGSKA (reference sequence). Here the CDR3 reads CSASAGGHTEAFF. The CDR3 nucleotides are TGCAGTGCTTCCGCAGGGGGACACACTGAAGCTTTCTTT.